This T cell receptor beta chain was sequenced for a study of cytomegalovirus exposure and HLA in healthy donors. Both 60 Vbeta primers and 13 Jbeta primers went into the PCR. Clones were read by immunoSEQ multiplex PCR, and TCRdb kept only the in-frame ones, dropping some. The sample has about 200,000 clones; approximately 86% are singletons. Worth noting for this clone: Its antigen remains unknown.

The germline V gene encodes CDR1 SGHRS and CDR2 YFSETQ. The CDR3 length is 15 residues. The V end was cut by 4 bases, the J end by 0 bases, with 11 bases between. Overall study results and limits: Productive status was seen about 90% or about 30% of the time for most TCR beta V segments in an earlier analysis. From TCR beta sequences, most subjects' HLA-A and HLA-B alleles were reportedly predicted accurately. Presence/absence analyses assumed roughly uniform sequencing depth across donors, which may not hold.

The sequence came from a woman aged 30 to 39 in good health and CMV-seronegative. V usage is TRBV5-1 and J usage is TRBJ2-1; maybe TRBD2 (6 bases). The sample comprised PBMCs. CDR3 nucleotides: TGCGCCAGCAGCATGCGGGATAGCTCCTACAATGAGCAGTTCTTC. Its protein product is CASSMRDSSYNEQFF.